These T cell receptor beta chains were read from a single sample in a study of shared clonotypes between healthy human individuals. Clones were read by immunoSEQ multiplex PCR, and TCRdb kept only the in-frame ones, dropping some. The sample has approximately 1.9 million clones; around 93% are singletons. The material sequenced was naive CD8+ T cells from PBMCs. The source is a man aged 18-30 years in good health. Some clones in this sample may be carry-over from other donors' samples. Each CDR3 is given with its conserved first and last residue. A D gene is named only where the DNA matches it firmly. Clone size appears in some rows only: once, few, many, or a class for an expanded clone.

j_call,d_call,clone_size,v_call,cdr3_aa,cdr3_nt
TRBJ1-2,.,few,TRBV7-9,CAGEANYGYTF,TGTGCCGGAGAAGCTAACTATGGCTACACCTTC
TRBJ1-2,TRBD1,.,TRBV11-2,CASSGDRAYGYTF,TGTGCCAGCAGCGGGGACAGGGCCTATGGCTACACCTTC
TRBJ1-2,.,.,TRBV9,CASSVGTGTTATF,.
TRBJ1-1,.,.,TRBV7-9,CASSSRSWPEAFF,TGTGCCAGCAGCTCACGCTCTTGGCCTGAAGCTTTCTTT
TRBJ2-7,.,.,TRBV11-2,CASSLLDRGNYYEQYF,TGTGCCAGCAGCTTATTGGACCGCGGAAACTACTACGAGCAGTACTTC
TRBJ2-5,TRBD2,.,TRBV4-2,CASSPDGSGRGETQYF,TGTGCCAGCAGCCCGGATGGTAGCGGGAGAGGAGAGACCCAGTACTTC
TRBJ2-7,.,.,TRBV15,CATSRDVLSSVSSYEQYF,TGTGCCACCAGCAGAGATGTGTTGTCATCGGTTAGCTCCTACGAGCAGTACTTC
TRBJ2-7,TRBD1,.,TRBV2,CASMLRDRGSYEQYF,TGTGCCAGCATGCTCCGGGACAGGGGCTCCTACGAGCAGTACTTC
TRBJ2-1,.,.,TRBV19,CASSIGLNEQFF,TGTGCCAGTAGTATCGGACTAAATGAGCAGTTCTTC
TRBJ2-7,.,.,TRBV27,CASSLNPPWEATYEQYF,TGTGCCAGCAGTTTAAACCCACCTTGGGAGGCTACCTACGAGCAGTACTTC
TRBJ1-1,.,few,TRBV7-9,CASSLVATEAFF,TGTGCCAGCAGCTTAGTAGCGACTGAAGCTTTCTTT
TRBJ2-3,.,.,TRBV5-8,CASSLRTKEDTQYF,TGTGCCAGCAGCTTGAGGACTAAGGAGGATACGCAGTATTTT
TRBJ1-5,TRBD1,.,TRBV28,CASSRASDRGDRHF,TGTGCCAGCAGCCGCGCGTCGGACAGGGGAGATCGGCATTTT
TRBJ1-6,.,.,TRBV28,CASSLYGEMSPLHF,TGTGCCAGCAGTTTATATGGGGAGATGTCACCCCTCCACTTT
TRBJ1-3,.,.,TRBV11-3,CASSSEGSGNTIYF,TGTGCCAGCAGCTCGGAGGGTTCTGGAAACACCATATATTTT
TRBJ2-7,.,.,TRBV6-5,CASSYRVSYEQYF,TGTGCCAGCAGTTATCGGGTCTCCTACGAGCAGTACTTC
TRBJ2-3,.,.,TRBV21-1,CASSKVAASTDTQYF,TGTGCCAGCAGCAAAGTGGCGGCCAGCACAGATACGCAGTATTTT
TRBJ2-3,.,.,TRBV10-2,CASSEISTDTQYF,TGCGCCAGCAGTGAGATCAGCACAGATACGCAGTATTTT
TRBJ1-1,.,.,TRBV27,CASGETEAFF,TGTGCCAGCGGGGAGACTGAAGCTTTCTTT
TRBJ2-7,.,.,TRBV7-8,CASSFQPYEQYF,TGTGCCAGCAGCTTTCAGCCCTACGAGCAGTACTTC
TRBJ2-1,.,once,TRBV4-1,CASSKGVFEEQFF,TGCGCCAGCAGCAAGGGAGTTTTTGAGGAGCAGTTCTTC
TRBJ2-3,.,once,TRBV19,CASSMARGGNTDTQYF,TGTGCCAGTAGTATGGCCCGGGGCGGGAACACAGATACGCAGTATTTT